These T cell receptor beta chains were read from a single sample in a study of human T cells and chemical hapten exposure. TCRdb re-derived calls from the RACE reads in MiXCR, one entry per CDR3 protein. The sample holds 70,000 to 90,000 distinct CDR3 sequences, about 10% seen once. Material: whole blood, obtained in connection with sensitization to the hapten diphenylcyclopropenone (DPC). The receptors originated from a woman aged 45 to 65 with alopecia areata. Some clones in this sample may be carry-over from other donors' samples. CDR3s include the opening cysteine and the closing phenylalanine or tryptophan. A D gene is named only where the DNA matches it firmly. Size is stated for part of the rows, as once, few or many counts, or as a class when the clone is expanded.

v_call: TRBV18; clone_size: .; d_call: TRBD1; j_call: TRBJ2-7; cdr3_nt: TGTGCCAGCTCAGAAGGGACAGGGGTCTCCTACGAGCAGTACTTC; cdr3_aa: CASSEGTGVSYEQYF
v_call: TRBV6-6; clone_size: .; d_call: TRBD2; j_call: TRBJ2-7; cdr3_nt: TGTGCCAGCAGGACTAGCGGGATCCACGAGCAGTACTTC; cdr3_aa: CASRTSGIHEQYF
v_call: TRBV2; clone_size: many; d_call: TRBD1; j_call: TRBJ1-4; cdr3_nt: TGTGCCAGCAGTCCCGGGACAGGGAATGAAAAACTGTTTTTT; cdr3_aa: CASSPGTGNEKLFF
v_call: TRBV3-1; clone_size: .; d_call: .; j_call: TRBJ1-2; cdr3_nt: TGTGCCAGCAGCCAAGAAGGGGACCTCTATGGCTACACCTTC; cdr3_aa: CASSQEGDLYGYTF
v_call: TRBV6-5; clone_size: .; d_call: TRBD1; j_call: TRBJ2-7; cdr3_nt: TGTGCCAGCAGTTACCGCAGGGGGCGGTACGAGCAGTACTTC; cdr3_aa: CASSYRRGRYEQYF
v_call: TRBV6-5; clone_size: many; d_call: .; j_call: TRBJ2-1; cdr3_nt: TGTGCCAGCAGTTACTCGTGGGATCCCTCCTACAATGAGCAGTTCTTC; cdr3_aa: CASSYSWDPSYNEQFF
v_call: TRBV20-1; clone_size: many; d_call: .; j_call: TRBJ2-3; cdr3_nt: TGCAGTGCTTACTCCCAAGATACGCAGTATTTT; cdr3_aa: CSAYSQDTQYF
v_call: TRBV29-1; clone_size: once; d_call: TRBD2; j_call: TRBJ2-4; cdr3_nt: TGCAGCGTTGAGATTGGGACTAGGGGGAACATTCAGTACTTC; cdr3_aa: CSVEIGTRGNIQYF
v_call: TRBV3-1; clone_size: few; d_call: .; j_call: TRBJ2-5; cdr3_nt: TGTGCCAGCAGCCAAGTTAGGGTACGGGAGACCCAGTACTTC; cdr3_aa: CASSQVRVRETQYF
v_call: TRBV18; clone_size: .; d_call: TRBD1; j_call: TRBJ2-6; cdr3_nt: TGTGCCAGCTCCCCAGGGGGCCTAAACTCTGGGGCCAACGTCCTGACTTTC; cdr3_aa: CASSPGGLNSGANVLTF
v_call: TRBV28; clone_size: .; d_call: .; j_call: TRBJ2-5; cdr3_nt: TGTGCCAGCAGTTTACAGCAAGAGACCCAGTACTTC; cdr3_aa: CASSLQQETQYF
v_call: TRBV19; clone_size: .; d_call: .; j_call: TRBJ2-2; cdr3_nt: TGTGCCAGTAGTATAGCTGGGAGAGGCACCGGGGAGCTGTTTTTT; cdr3_aa: CASSIAGRGTGELFF
v_call: TRBV24-1; clone_size: many; d_call: TRBD1; j_call: TRBJ2-6; cdr3_nt: TGTGCCACCAGTGATCGGACAGGGGAATTCTCTGGGGCCAACGTCCTGACTTTC; cdr3_aa: CATSDRTGEFSGANVLTF
v_call: TRBV28; clone_size: few; d_call: .; j_call: TRBJ1-1; cdr3_nt: TGTGCCAGCAAAACTAACACTGAAGCTTTCTTT; cdr3_aa: CASKTNTEAFF
v_call: TRBV5-1; clone_size: .; d_call: .; j_call: TRBJ1-1; cdr3_nt: TGCGCCAGCAGCTTGGAGGGAGGCGGGCGGCGAGCTTTCTTT; cdr3_aa: CASSLEGGGRRAFF
v_call: TRBV30; clone_size: few; d_call: .; j_call: TRBJ1-3; cdr3_nt: TGTGCCTGGAGTGCCGCTGCGCTCCGCGCCGGCCGTGGAAACACCATATATTTT; cdr3_aa: CAWSAAALRAGRGNTIYF
v_call: TRBV20-1; clone_size: .; d_call: .; j_call: TRBJ2-3; cdr3_nt: TGCAGTGCTAGCCCCCCCCGGGATGGAGCAGATACGCAGTATTTT; cdr3_aa: CSASPPRDGADTQYF
v_call: TRBV12-3/TRBV12-4; clone_size: many; d_call: TRBD2; j_call: TRBJ2-2; cdr3_nt: TGTGCCAGCAGCCCGACTAGCGGGAGGAGAAACACCGGGGAGCTGTTTTTT; cdr3_aa: CASSPTSGRRNTGELFF
v_call: TRBV27; clone_size: .; d_call: .; j_call: TRBJ2-7; cdr3_nt: TGTGCCAGCAGTTTTGGGGGAGCTGGCAACGAGCAGTACTTC; cdr3_aa: CASSFGGAGNEQYF
v_call: TRBV7-2; clone_size: few; d_call: .; j_call: TRBJ2-1; cdr3_nt: TGTGCCAGCAGCTTATCCGGGACCCACCGGAATGAGCAGTTCTTC; cdr3_aa: CASSLSGTHRNEQFF
v_call: TRBV29-1; clone_size: few; d_call: .; j_call: TRBJ2-5; cdr3_nt: TGCAGCGTTGAAAGGTTCAGGGGGAGGCAAGAGACCCAGTACTTC; cdr3_aa: CSVERFRGRQETQYF
v_call: TRBV19; clone_size: few; d_call: .; j_call: TRBJ1-5; cdr3_nt: TGTGCCAGTAGTATTCACAAGGATCAGCCCCAGCATTTT; cdr3_aa: CASSIHKDQPQHF
v_call: TRBV7-6; clone_size: many; d_call: TRBD1; j_call: TRBJ2-3; cdr3_nt: TGTGCCAGCAGCAAAACAGGCAGGGGGCGCGGCCCTCGGTCAGATACGCAGTATTTT; cdr3_aa: CASSKTGRGRGPRSDTQYF
v_call: TRBV11-3; clone_size: .; d_call: TRBD1; j_call: TRBJ2-1; cdr3_nt: TGTGCCAGCAGCTTAGAGGGACAGGGGCACAATGAGCAGTTCTTC; cdr3_aa: CASSLEGQGHNEQFF
v_call: TRBV3-1; clone_size: few; d_call: .; j_call: TRBJ1-6; cdr3_nt: TGTGCCAGCAGCCAGGGGCGGACAAATTCACCCCTCCACTTT; cdr3_aa: CASSQGRTNSPLHF
v_call: TRBV3-1; clone_size: few; d_call: TRBD2; j_call: TRBJ2-1; cdr3_nt: TGTGCCAGCAGCTCGGGACTAGCGGGAAACTATGAGCAGTTCTTC; cdr3_aa: CASSSGLAGNYEQFF
v_call: TRBV20-1; clone_size: .; d_call: TRBD2; j_call: TRBJ2-7; cdr3_nt: TGCAGTGCTGCCAGCGGGAGTAAAAACTACGAGCAGTACTTC; cdr3_aa: CSAASGSKNYEQYF
v_call: TRBV20-1; clone_size: many; d_call: .; j_call: TRBJ2-3; cdr3_nt: TGCAGTGCTAGAATCTCAGCGGGTCTCAGCACAGATACGCAGTATTTT; cdr3_aa: CSARISAGLSTDTQYF
v_call: TRBV12-5; clone_size: many; d_call: TRBD2; j_call: TRBJ2-3; cdr3_nt: TGTGCTAGTGGATTAGCGGGAACCACAGATACGCAGTATTTT; cdr3_aa: CASGLAGTTDTQYF
v_call: TRBV7-2; clone_size: many; d_call: TRBD2; j_call: TRBJ2-7; cdr3_nt: TGTGCCAGCAGCTTTACTAGCGGGAGGGTCTGGTACGAGCAGTACTTC; cdr3_aa: CASSFTSGRVWYEQYF
v_call: TRBV6-1; clone_size: many; d_call: .; j_call: TRBJ1-5; cdr3_nt: TGTGCCAGCAGTGTACGACGGGGTCAGCCCCAGCATTTT; cdr3_aa: CASSVRRGQPQHF
v_call: TRBV7-2; clone_size: many; d_call: TRBD2; j_call: TRBJ2-5; cdr3_nt: TGTGCCAGCAGGTCGACTAGCGGGAGTTCAGAGACCCAGTACTTC; cdr3_aa: CASRSTSGSSETQYF
v_call: TRBV10-1; clone_size: .; d_call: .; j_call: TRBJ2-2; cdr3_nt: TGCGCCAGCAGTGAGTCTGGGACCGGGAACACCGGGGAGCTGTTTTTT; cdr3_aa: CASSESGTGNTGELFF
v_call: TRBV9; clone_size: .; d_call: .; j_call: TRBJ2-3; cdr3_nt: TGTGCCACCAACCCGGACCCTAGCACAGATACGCAGTATTTT; cdr3_aa: CATNPDPSTDTQYF
v_call: TRBV7-2; clone_size: many; d_call: .; j_call: TRBJ2-2; cdr3_nt: TGTGCCAGCAGCTTTACGTCAGGGTCCGGGGAGCTGTTTTTT; cdr3_aa: CASSFTSGSGELFF
v_call: TRBV18; clone_size: many; d_call: TRBD2; j_call: TRBJ2-1; cdr3_nt: TGTGCCAGCTCACCCTCGGCGGGAGGTGCCTACAATGAGCAGTTCTTC; cdr3_aa: CASSPSAGGAYNEQFF
v_call: TRBV28; clone_size: .; d_call: TRBD1; j_call: TRBJ2-6; cdr3_nt: TGTGCCAGCAGGCAGACAGGGTCTCTGGCCAACGTCCCGACTTTC; cdr3_aa: CASRQTGSLANVPTF